This T cell receptor (beta chain) was documented in a study of blood T cell repertoires in COVID-19. Assay used: immunoSEQ multiplex PCR; TCRdb lists only in-frame clones, some missing. The profile covers 150,000 to 160,000 clones, with around 84% appearing a single time and around 1.5% taken by the ten largest. The CDR3 is 11 residues long. Trimming removed 7 bases from V and 5 bases from J; junction bases left unmatched: 4. The germline V gene encodes CDR1 GTSNPN and CDR2 SVGIG (reference sequence). The sequenced material came from peripheral blood. This TCR was sampled from a man older than 75 with acute or convalescent COVID-19. The chain joins TRBV30 to TRBJ2-5; 7 nucleotides agree with TRBD1. This CDR3 reads CAYRGSETQYF. In DNA, the CDR3 is TGTGCCTACAGGGGTTCGGAGACCCAGTACTTC.